These T cell receptor beta chains were read from a single sample in a study of blood T cell repertoires in COVID-19. Assay used: immunoSEQ multiplex PCR; TCRdb lists only in-frame clones, some missing. The top ten clones hold 4.5% to 6% of a sample with nearly 80,000 clones, around 85% of them seen once. The sample comprised peripheral blood. The receptors were gathered from a woman older than 75 with active or convalescent COVID-19. Both conserved end residues are trimmed from each CDR3. The order of the fields is clone size, V gene, CDR3 protein. Rows may omit the clone size; those that give it use once, few, many or a size class.

clone_size: once
v_call: TRBV5-6
cdr3_aa: ASSIYKQGTGELF

clone_size: few
v_call: TRBV6-6
cdr3_aa: ASSKGGGGAETQY

clone_size: NA
v_call: TRBV19
cdr3_aa: ASSPRDRGTRYT

clone_size: few
v_call: TRBV6-6
cdr3_aa: ASSTRPQTANYGYT

clone_size: NA
v_call: TRBV10-3
cdr3_aa: AISESRGAGYEQY

clone_size: once
v_call: TRBV30
cdr3_aa: AWNIAGGTDTQY

clone_size: once
v_call: TRBV19
cdr3_aa: ASSIAPGHMNTEAF

clone_size: NA
v_call: TRBV28
cdr3_aa: ASSNTGGAYGYT

clone_size: NA
v_call: TRBV19
cdr3_aa: ASSTRQGASNQPQH

clone_size: NA
v_call: TRBV7-2
cdr3_aa: ASSLGGGTGYGYT

clone_size: NA
v_call: TRBV9
cdr3_aa: ASSAGLAFGAYEQY

clone_size: NA
v_call: TRBV25-1
cdr3_aa: ASSEYRLAGGDEQF

clone_size: NA
v_call: TRBV4-1
cdr3_aa: ASSPTHDRGNSPLH

clone_size: NA
v_call: TRBV3-1/TRBV3-2
cdr3_aa: ASSLGQGNQPQH

clone_size: NA
v_call: TRBV4-1
cdr3_aa: ASSQQGANTEAF

clone_size: NA
v_call: TRBV6-5
cdr3_aa: ASTPGVGGNTEAF

clone_size: NA
v_call: TRBV6-5
cdr3_aa: ASSYLRDVTYEQY

clone_size: NA
v_call: TRBV6-5
cdr3_aa: ASSYWLWPGGD

clone_size: once
v_call: TRBV6-6
cdr3_aa: ASSFDTYGYT

clone_size: NA
v_call: TRBV4-3
cdr3_aa: ASSQAGLAGGEQY